A selection of T cell receptor beta chains follows, all from one sample in a study of blood T cell repertoires in COVID-19. The repertoire was sequenced with immunoSEQ multiplex PCR; TCRdb's copy has only in-frame clones and lacks some. Among 150,000 to 200,000 clones, over 80% were seen once, and the ten largest hold about 4.8%. The source material was peripheral blood. The origin of the receptors is a woman between 25 and 40 years old with acute or convalescent COVID-19. Both conserved end residues are part of each CDR3. D genes are given only for firm matches. A row's size may be missing; if present it is once, few, many or a size class.

j_call d_call clone_size v_call cdr3_aa cdr3_nt
TRBJ2-1 TRBD1 . TRBV5-1 CASSSLGTGVNEQFF TGCGCCAGCAGCTCCTTGGGGACAGGGGTCAATGAGCAGTTCTTC
TRBJ1-1 TRBD1 . TRBV19 CASSIDQQGVTEAFF TGTGCCAGTAGTATAGATCAGCAGGGGGTCACTGAAGCTTTCTTT
TRBJ2-3 TRBD2 few TRBV9 CASSSRTSGGPGTDTQYF TGTGCCAGCAGCTCCCGGACTAGCGGGGGCCCAGGGACAGATACGCAGTATTTT
TRBJ1-1 . . TRBV9 CASSVGEGAEAFF TGTGCCAGCAGCGTAGGGGAGGGGGCTGAAGCTTTCTTT
TRBJ1-2 . few TRBV30 CAWSWVQGRSDYGYTF TGTGCCTGGAGTTGGGTACAGGGTAGGTCCGACTATGGCTACACCTTC
TRBJ2-2 TRBD1 . TRBV18 CASSLTGYTGELFF TGTGCCAGCTCACTGACAGGGTACACCGGGGAGCTGTTTTTT
TRBJ2-1 . . TRBV1 CTSVRGVPWDEQFF TGCACCAGCGTTCGGGGGGTTCCTTGGGATGAGCAGTTCTTC
TRBJ2-3 . . TRBV6-2/TRBV6-3 CASSYLKMGGVNTDTQYF TGTGCCAGCAGTTACCTCAAGATGGGGGGAGTTAACACAGATACGCAGTATTTT
TRBJ1-4 TRBD1 once TRBV2 CASTPPGQGVEKLFF TGTGCCAGCACCCCCCCGGGACAGGGAGTCGAAAAACTGTTTTTT
TRBJ1-2 . . TRBV19 CASSMAAGQSANYGYTF TGTGCCAGTAGTATGGCCGCAGGACAGTCTGCTAACTATGGCTACACCTTC
TRBJ2-7 TRBD2 . TRBV5-1 CASSPGGGTDEQYF TGCGCCAGCAGCCCCGGGGGGGGTACCGACGAGCAGTACTTC
TRBJ2-1 TRBD1 . TRBV2 CASTTGGGEQFF TGTGCCAGTACCACAGGGGGTGGTGAGCAGTTCTTC
TRBJ1-3 . . TRBV9 CASSVGGSPGNTIYF TGTGCCAGCAGCGTAGGCGGCAGCCCCGGAAACACCATATATTTT
TRBJ1-6 . few TRBV20-1 CSASTGNSPLHF TGCAGTGCTAGTACAGGAAATTCACCCCTCCACTTT
TRBJ2-2 TRBD2 . TRBV10-3 CAITPTSGVNTGELFF TGTGCCATCACGCCGACTAGCGGGGTGAACACCGGGGAGCTGTTTTTT
TRBJ2-7 . . TRBV7-9 CASSPGSSSSYEQYF TGTGCCAGCAGCCCAGGGTCCTCGAGCTCCTACGAGCAGTACTTC
TRBJ2-1 . . TRBV11-2 CASSWYDREQFF TGTGCCAGCAGCTGGTATGACAGGGAGCAGTTCTTC
TRBJ1-5 . once TRBV24-1 CATSDRGGGNNQPQHF TGTGCCACCAGTGATCGAGGTGGAGGTAACAATCAGCCCCAGCATTTT
TRBJ2-3 TRBD1 . TRBV30 CAWSETGKVTDTQYF TGTGCCTGGAGTGAGACAGGGAAGGTCACAGATACGCAGTATTTT
TRBJ2-1 TRBD1 . TRBV5-4 CASSSRGTGGSNEQFF TGTGCCAGCAGCTCGCGAGGGACAGGGGGAAGCAATGAGCAGTTCTTC
TRBJ2-3 TRBD2 . TRBV28 CASSSRGGVVTDTQYF TGTGCCAGCAGTTCCCGGGGGGGAGTAGTCACAGATACGCAGTATTTT
TRBJ2-2 TRBD2 . TRBV6-6 CASRYPGGNRTGELFF TGTGCCAGCAGATACCCGGGGGGTAATAGGACCGGGGAGCTGTTTTTT
TRBJ2-1 TRBD2 . TRBV7-2 CASSLAHGREVEQFF TGTGCCAGCAGCTTAGCCCACGGGCGGGAGGTTGAGCAGTTCTTC